The 30 T cell receptor beta chains below all came from one sample that was sequenced in a study of high-grade serous ovarian cancer treatment subgroups. Tumor tissue was taken before any definitive surgery or chemotherapy was given. Produced via immunoSEQ multiplex PCR; TCRdb's table is partial and in-frame only. The sample records approximately 1,000 clones, around 82% being singletons. What was sequenced was tumor tissue. The receptors were gathered from a human donor with high-grade serous ovarian cancer.

The chain is built from TRBV6-5 and TRBJ1-1; TRBD1 might be the D (6 bases). Germline CDR1 MNHEY, CDR2 SVGAGI. V was trimmed by 7 bases and J by 7 bases, leaving 16 bases between them. CDR3 length: 13 amino acids. The CDR3 DNA reads as TGTGCCAGCACTCAGGCAGGGGCCGGTGAAGCTTTCTTT. This encodes CASTQAGAGEAFF.

The chain joins TRBV11-2 to TRBJ2-3; the D gene is possibly TRBD2 (6 bases). V lost 3 bases and J lost 1, with 11 bases in between. CDR3 length: 15 residues. The V gene's germline CDR1 is SGHAT and CDR2 FQNNGV. The chain's CDR3 is CASSFGRGGTDTQYF. In nucleotides, the CDR3 is TGTGCCAGCAGCTTTGGGCGGGGAGGCACAGATACGCAGTATTTT.

J is TRBJ2-7 and V is TRBV28; tentative D call: TRBD2 (5 bases). V gave up 7 bases and J gave up 5 bases, with 12 bases separating them. The CDR3 sequence is 12 residues long. The V gene's germline CDR1 is MDHEN and CDR2 SYDVKM. The CDR3 DNA sequence: TGTGCCAGCATCGCGGGCGGAAACGAGCAGTACTTC. Translated, it gives CASIAGGNEQYF. Using reference TRBV28 and TRBJ2-7 for the parts outside the CDR3, the full variable domain is DVKVTQSSRYLVKRTGEKVFLECVQDMDHENMFWYRQDPGLGLRLIYFSYDVKMKEKGDIPEGYSVSREKKERFSLILESASTNQTSMYLCASIAGGNEQYFGPGTRLTVT.

The chain couples TRBV4-3 to TRBJ2-2; D gene ambiguous. CDR3 length equals 16 residues. Per germline, CDR1 LGHNA and CDR2 YSLEER. V gave up 0 bases and J gave up 7 bases, with 15 bases separating them. CDR3 sequence: CASSQDQRRAGGELFF. Here the CDR3 DNA reads TGCGCCAGCAGCCAAGATCAGAGAAGGGCAGGCGGGGAGCTGTTTTTT.

The chain is built from TRBV27 and TRBJ1-2, with 8 bases fitting TRBD1. The CDR3 spans 16 residues. Per the germline V gene, CDR1 is MNHEY and CDR2 is SMNVEV (reference sequence). The V and J ends lost 6 bases and 4 bases, in that order; junction bases with no gene match: 13. The CDR3 region is CASRGQGKGGIYGYTF. The CDR3 DNA sequence: TGTGCCAGCAGAGGACAGGGTAAAGGAGGAATCTATGGCTACACCTTC.

The chain couples TRBV28 to TRBJ2-3; 12 positions match TRBD2. The ends lost 3 bases at V and 1 base at J; junction bases unmatched: 2. Germline CDR1 MDHEN, CDR2 SYDVKM. The CDR3 has 16 residues. CDR3 in amino acids: CASSFPSGRGTDTQYF. DNA for the CDR3: TGTGCCAGCAGTTTCCCTAGCGGGAGGGGCACAGATACGCAGTATTTT.

The chain is built from TRBV5-1 and TRBJ2-1; 8 bases map to TRBD1. After removal of 4 bases from V and 1 base from J, the junction contained 4 bases not matched to a gene. This CDR3 has 15 amino acids. CDR1 and CDR2 (germline): SGHRS, YFSETQ. The CDR3 nucleotides are TGCGCCAGCAGCCCAGGGACAGGTTCCTACAATGAGCAGTTCTTC. Encoded protein: CASSPGTGSYNEQFF.

A few counts support this clone. The CDR3 DNA follows: TGCGCCAGCAGCTTGTTCGTTGGAGCTAACTATGGCTACACCTTC. It yields the protein CASSLFVGANYGYTF. The chain links TRBV5-1 to TRBJ1-2, with D uncertain. This CDR3 region has 15 residues. Trimming removed 1 base at V and 0 bases at J, with 10 bases between. Germline loops: CDR1 SGHRS, CDR2 YFSETQ. The whole variable domain, filled in from reference TRBV5-1 and TRBJ1-2, reads KAGVTQTPRYLIKTRGQQVTLSCSPISGHRSVSWYQQTPGQGLQFLFEYFSETQRNKGNFPGRFSGRQFSNSRSEMNVSTLELGDSALYLCASSLFVGANYGYTFGSGTRLTVV.

The V gene is TRBV11-1, the J gene TRBJ2-5, with no clear D. The CDR3 is made up of 15 amino acids. Germline CDR1 reads SGHAT; CDR2 reads FQDESV (reference sequence). The V end lost 2 bases, the J end lost 5 bases, and 15 bases lay between the germline ends. Written as DNA, the CDR3 is TGTGCCAGCAGCTTAAAGTTAGGTGTCCGGGAGACCCAGTACTTC. Residues: CASSLKLGVRETQYF.

This chain joins TRBV9 and TRBJ2-3; TRBD2 matches at 7 bases. CDR3 size: 15 residues. J gave up 1 base and V 1 base, and 3 bases lay outside the gene matches. Germline-derived CDR1 and CDR2 are SGDLS and YYNGEE. The CDR3 spells CASSVRAGGTDTQYF. In DNA, the CDR3 is TGTGCCAGCAGCGTAAGGGCGGGGGGCACAGATACGCAGTATTTT.

The rearrangement uses TRBV5-5 and TRBJ2-3; D gene uncertain. Trimming shortened V by 2 bases and J by 4 bases, and 5 bases separated the two germline ends. Germline CDR1 and CDR2: SGHKS and YYEKEE (reference sequence). This CDR3 is built from 12 residues. The CDR3 DNA sequence: TGTGCCAGCAGCTTATTAGCAGATACGCAGTATTTT. It yields the protein CASSLLADTQYF.

The chain is built from TRBV15 and TRBJ2-7, with D uncertain. The ends were cut back, 2 bases at V and 2 bases at J, with 7 bases in the middle. Per the germline V gene, CDR1 is LNHNV and CDR2 is YYDKDF (reference sequence). The CDR3 is 13 residues long. The CDR3 sequence: CATSRSTTYEQYF. Written as DNA, the CDR3 is TGTGCCACCAGCAGATCGACAACCTACGAGCAGTACTTC.

V and J are TRBV7-3 and TRBJ1-6; TRBD1 aligns across 7 bases. In germline, CDR1 is SGHTA, CDR2 FQGTGA. This CDR3 spans 15 amino acids. V shed 4 bases, J shed 7 bases, and the junction held 7 bases outside the gene matches. The CDR3 DNA follows: TGTGCCAGCAGCTCCTCCGGGACAGCGAATTCACCCCTCCACTTT. Translated: CASSSSGTANSPLHF.

This chain connects TRBV18 to TRBJ2-5; D perhaps matches TRBD2 (5 bases). The germline gives CDR1 KGHSH, CDR2 LQKENI. The CDR3 has 14 residues. V was trimmed by 3 bases and J by 4 bases, leaving 12 bases between them. CDR3: CASSPPGKTETQYF. Here the CDR3 DNA reads TGTGCCAGCTCACCGCCGGGGAAAACAGAGACCCAGTACTTC.

This chain joins TRBV9 and TRBJ1-6; a weak D match, TRBD1 (6 bases). Per the germline V gene, CDR1 is SGDLS and CDR2 is YYNGEE. Trimming took 5 bases from V and 7 from J, leaving 16 bases between them. CDR3 size: 15 residues. CDR3 DNA: TGTGCCAGCAGTTTAGACCCCGGGACAAATTCACCCCTCCACTTT. As protein: CASSLDPGTNSPLHF.

V and J are TRBV9 and TRBJ1-2; D is possibly TRBD1 (6 bases). This CDR3 contains 14 residues. V was shortened by 4 bases and J by 8 bases, with 18 bases between the two germline ends. Germline V CDR1 and CDR2: SGDLS, YYNGEE. The chain's CDR3 is CASSPRDILGGYTF. The CDR3 DNA reads as TGTGCCAGCAGCCCGCGGGACATTCTGGGGGGCTACACCTTC.

J is TRBJ1-1 and V is TRBV18; 12 bases map to TRBD1. This CDR3 spans 16 amino acids. The V and J ends lost 4 bases and 6 bases, in that order; junction bases with no gene match: 9. Per the germline V gene, CDR1 is KGHSH and CDR2 is LQKENI. CDR3 sequence reads: CASSLYSGTGGPEAFF. CDR3 coding DNA: TGTGCCAGCTCACTATATTCCGGGACAGGGGGCCCTGAAGCTTTCTTT.

The chain employs TRBV27 and TRBJ1-2; TRBD1 aligns across 7 bases. This CDR3 has 13 amino acids. J gave up 5 bases and V 3 bases, and 3 bases lay outside the gene matches. The germline CDR1 and CDR2 sequences are MNHEY and SMNVEV (reference sequence). CDR3 nucleotide sequence: TGTGCCAGCAGTTTGATACAGGGGTATGGCTACACCTTC. Translated, it gives CASSLIQGYGYTF.

This chain links TRBV29-1 with TRBJ2-1; maybe TRBD1 (5 bases). Trimming cost V 3 bases and J 9 bases, with 12 bases left between them. The CDR3 contains 12 residues. Germline V gene lookup returns CDR1 SQVTM and CDR2 ANQGSEA. The CDR3 protein is CSVENQGTEQFF. The CDR3 DNA is TGCAGCGTTGAGAATCAGGGCACTGAGCAGTTCTTC.

The V and J genes are TRBV15 and TRBJ1-3, with TRBD1 matching 8 bases. Trimming cost V 9 bases and J 4 bases; bases outside gene matches: 8. CDR1 LNHNV and CDR2 YYDKDF come from the germline V gene (reference sequence). This CDR3 region has 14 residues. The CDR3 here is CATSLTGAGNTIYF. The DNA for the CDR3 is TGTGCCACTTCTCTGACAGGGGCCGGAAACACCATATATTTT.

The rearrangement uses TRBV5-4 and TRBJ1-2; TRBD1 matches 7 bases. CDR3 size: 13 residues. Per the germline V gene, CDR1 is SGHNT and CDR2 is YYREEE (reference sequence). Trimming took 5 bases from V and 4 from J; bases not matched to a gene: 5. Here the CDR3 reads CASSTTGSYGYTF. As DNA, the CDR3 is TGTGCCAGCAGTACGACAGGGTCCTATGGCTACACCTTC.

J is TRBJ2-3 and V is TRBV27, with TRBD2 as a possible D gene (5 bases). In germline, CDR1 is MNHEY, CDR2 SMNVEV (reference sequence). The CDR3 runs to 13 residues. V was cut by 8 bases and J by 3 bases, with 12 bases left in between. CDR3 amino acids: CASGWGVTDTQYF. The CDR3 DNA sequence: TGTGCCAGCGGATGGGGAGTTACAGATACGCAGTATTTT.

The chain joins TRBV28 to TRBJ2-2; TRBD1 is a possible D gene (5 bases). Trimming removed 8 bases at V and 3 bases at J, with 16 bases between. This CDR3 region has 15 residues. Germline V lookup: CDR1 MDHEN, CDR2 SYDVKM. For the CDR3, the DNA is TGTGCCAGCTCACCCCCCAAGGGGCACACCGGGGAGCTGTTTTTT. It yields the protein CASSPPKGHTGELFF.

This clone was counted a few times. The genes are TRBV9 and TRBJ1-1; 9 positions agree with TRBD1. Losses at the gene ends were 3 bases for V and 5 bases for J; bases not matched to a gene: 2. Per germline, CDR1 SGDLS and CDR2 YYNGEE. This CDR3 has 13 amino acids. CDR3 sequence: CASSEGQGTEAFF. CDR3 DNA sequence: TGTGCCAGCAGCGAGGGACAGGGAACTGAAGCTTTCTTT. The full variable domain, completed using reference TRBV9 and TRBJ1-1, is DSGVTQTPKHLITATGQRVTLRCSPRSGDLSVYWYQQSLDQGLQFLIQYYNGEERAKGNILERFSAQQFPDLHSELNLSSLELGDSALYFCASSEGQGTEAFFGQGTRLTVV.

This chain joins TRBV5-1 and TRBJ2-7, with a weak D call TRBD1 (6 bases). Deletions cut 0 bases from V and 2 bases from J, with 12 bases between. Germline-derived CDR1 and CDR2 are SGHRS and YFSETQ. The CDR3 loop spans 15 amino acids. CDR3 amino acids: CASSLGQEETYEQYF. DNA of the CDR3: TGCGCCAGCAGCTTGGGACAGGAGGAAACCTACGAGCAGTACTTC.

The gene calls are TRBV9 and TRBJ2-7; possible D gene TRBD1, 5 bases. The CDR3 is 14 amino acids. CDR1 is SGDLS, CDR2 YYNGEE, per germline. V lost 2 bases and J lost 3, with 12 bases in between. CDR3 sequence: CASSVGKGIYEQYF. The DNA for the CDR3 is TGTGCCAGCAGCGTTGGCAAGGGGATCTACGAGCAGTACTTC.

This chain joins TRBV6-5 and TRBJ2-1, with 12 positions matching TRBD2. J lost 9 bases, V lost 5 bases, and 8 bases had no gene match. In germline, CDR1 is MNHEY, CDR2 SVGAGI. The CDR3 covers 15 residues. The CDR3 region has the DNA TGTGCCAGCAGTCGAACGGGACTAGCGGGTTCTGAGCAGTTCTTC. It codes for CASSRTGLAGSEQFF.

This clone was recorded once. The chain couples TRBV27 to TRBJ2-3; D remains ambiguous. Trimming stripped 0 bases from V and 0 bases from J, with 13 bases between. Germline V gives CDR1 MNHEY, CDR2 SMNVEV (reference sequence). The CDR3 contains 17 residues. CDR3 nucleotide sequence: TGTGCCAGCAGTTTATCGTTGGGGATCCTTAGCACAGATACGCAGTATTTT. This codes for CASSLSLGILSTDTQYF.

The V call is TRBV29-1, the J call TRBJ2-5, with D possibly called TRBD1 or TRBD2 (5 bases each). The CDR3 loop spans 13 amino acids. Trimming pared 2 bases from V and 5 bases from J, leaving 12 bases between. CDR1 SQVTM and CDR2 ANQGSEA come from the germline V gene. The CDR3 DNA follows: TGCAGCGTTGAACCGGGACCCTGGGAGACCCAGTACTTC. This translates into CSVEPGPWETQYF.

CDR3: CSVDGQVWMMNTEAFF. DNA of the CDR3: TGCAGCGTAGATGGACAGGTGTGGATGATGAACACTGAAGCTTTCTTT. The chain recombines TRBV29-1 with TRBJ1-1, with 7 bases aligning to TRBD1. This CDR3 region has 16 residues. The V and J ends lost 6 bases and 0 bases, in that order; junction bases with no gene match: 13. Germline-derived CDR1 and CDR2 are SQVTM and ANQGSEA.